This T cell receptor beta chain was captured in a study of blood T cell repertoires in COVID-19 (TCRdb year 2020). Concerning the study at large: Samples covering the acute and convalescent phases of COVID-19 were provided by collaborators in the United States, Italy and Spain. The repertoires were released in a freely available public database intended as a resource for research on the immune response to SARS-CoV-2. Nearly every sample came with metadata listing a de-identified subject ID, COVID-19 status, age in years and sex. The samples were drawn from two sources: the first 160 participants of the ongoing ImmuneRACE study, and 950 to 1,500 subjects contributed by 6 global collaborators. The material from the prospective study consisted of cDNA or gDNA derived from T cells, B-cell-depleted T cells, or PBMCs. Where available, HLA class I and class II types were obtained from metadata supplied by the sample provider rather than from assay-based typing. Subjects who had been exposed to COVID-19, were actively infected with it, or had recovered from it provided the deeply sampled blood TCRbeta repertoires that made up the dataset. On the study overall, not on this receptor specifically: The amount of clinical and demographic metadata varied by source and participant and was provided uncurated.

Collaborating institutions collected whole blood in K2EDTA tubes following their own protocols. For TCRbeta analysis, collaborator samples were shipped as frozen whole blood, as isolated PBMCs, or as DNA extracted from either sample type. V is shortened by 0 bases, J by 9 bases, and the region joining them spans 10 bases. CDR1 and CDR2 are drawn from the germline V gene: SGHDT, YYEEEE. Counted from cysteine to phenylalanine, this CDR3 has 14 amino acids. Here the CDR3 DNA is all that survives: 42 bases in frame from base 1. TCRbeta CDR3 regions were amplified from genomic DNA using the immunoSEQ Assay, a bias-controlled multiplex PCR. Under the source paper's analysis protocol: Nucleated cell counts per sample were estimated from amplification of reference gene primers within the assay. Sequence reads were collapsed and filtered to measure the absolute abundance of every unique TCRbeta CDR3 rearrangement. For each sample, productive Simpson clonality was calculated as the square root of Simpson's diversity index across productive rearrangements. Held by TCRdb, this immuneACCESS table contains in-frame sequences only and omits some clones. Under half of the omission traces to an unresolved V gene where checked; the cause of the rest is unknown. V and J calls and clone size are as listed in that table; D and trimming were resolved from the DNA. The sample table shows 120,000 or so clones, and more than 75% are seen once. More than 2% of the sample goes to the ten largest clones.

There are a few counts of this clone. Its antigen specificity is not known. No much larger clone exists at a distance of one base, and base qualities are not known. The sequenced material came from peripheral blood. This chain is built from TRBV5-6 and TRBJ1-6; the best D guess is TRBD1, with 5 bases matching. The TCR sequence derives from a woman aged 50 to 60 with acute or convalescent COVID-19. The nucleotide sequence reads TGTGCCAGCAGCTTGGGACAGTCCGCTTCACCCCTCCACTTT. Translated, this gives CASSLGQSASPLHF.